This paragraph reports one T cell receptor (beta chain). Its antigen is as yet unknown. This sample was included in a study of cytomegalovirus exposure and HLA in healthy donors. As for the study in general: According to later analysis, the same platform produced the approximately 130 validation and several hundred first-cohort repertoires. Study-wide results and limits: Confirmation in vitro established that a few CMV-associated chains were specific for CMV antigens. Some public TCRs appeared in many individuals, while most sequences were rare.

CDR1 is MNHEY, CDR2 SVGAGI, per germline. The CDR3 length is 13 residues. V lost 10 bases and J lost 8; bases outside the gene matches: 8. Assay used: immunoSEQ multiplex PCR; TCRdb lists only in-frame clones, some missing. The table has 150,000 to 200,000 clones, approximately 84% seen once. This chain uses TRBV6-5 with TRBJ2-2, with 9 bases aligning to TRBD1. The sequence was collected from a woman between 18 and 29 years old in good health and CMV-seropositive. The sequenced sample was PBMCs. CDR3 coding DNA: TGTGCCACAGGGACAGGGAGGTTGGGGGAGCTGTTTTTT. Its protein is CATGTGRLGELFF.